Below are 30 T cell receptor beta chains sequenced from a single sample in a study of beta chain features in type 1 diabetes. Since all of the isolated RNA was reverse transcribed, expressed TCRB transcripts were what got sequenced. Sequencing was performed with immunoSEQ multiplex PCR; in TCRdb, only in-frame clones are kept and a portion is missing. The sample has over 120,000 clones; 10% to 15% are singletons. Findings and limits, study-wide: The study found moderately but significantly shorter TCRB CDR3s in all four CD4+ subsets of Type 1 diabetes patients.

No antigen has been assigned to these receptors. Sequenced: central memory CD4+ T cells from blood. Receptors originate from a man between 18 and 35 years old with type 1 diabetes.

This clone was counted between two and nine times. The gene calls are TRBV6-1 and TRBJ2-3, with 9 positions matching TRBD1. From germline, CDR1 is MNHNS and CDR2 SASEGT. CDR3 length: 15 amino acids. V was pared by 6 bases and J by 1 base, with 5 bases of the junction left unmatched. The CDR3 bases are TGTGCCAGCAGCCTACAGGGGGCTGGCACAGATACGCAGTATTTT. Protein sequence: CASSLQGAGTDTQYF.

This clone was seen only a few times. V and J are TRBV27 and TRBJ2-1; D gene unclear. Trimming pared 2 bases from V and 1 base from J, leaving 9 bases between. This CDR3 is built from 15 residues. The germline CDR1 and CDR2 sequences are MNHEY and SMNVEV (reference sequence). CDR3 sequence reads: CASSLGLGSYNEQFF. CDR3 DNA: TGTGCCAGCAGTTTAGGTCTAGGGTCCTACAATGAGCAGTTCTTC.

This chain joins TRBV25-1 and TRBJ1-4; D is uncertain. The CDR3 length is 13 residues. Germline V gene sequence: CDR1 MGHDK, CDR2 SYGVNS. V was trimmed by 6 bases and J by 3 bases, leaving 8 bases between them. CDR3 residues: CASRSQANEKLFF. For the CDR3, the DNA is TGTGCCAGCAGGTCTCAAGCTAATGAAAAACTGTTTTTT.

This clone showed up just a few times. This chain joins TRBV5-6 and TRBJ1-6, with a possible D match to TRBD1 (5 bases). CDR3 length equals 13 residues. V gave up 5 bases and J gave up 6 bases, with 9 bases separating them. Looked up from germline, CDR1 is SGHDT and CDR2 is YYEEEE. The CDR3 region is CASRYDSNSPLHF. The CDR3 DNA follows: TGTGCCAGCAGATACGACAGTAATTCACCCCTCCACTTT.

This clone was counted a few times. The chain recombines TRBV19 with TRBJ2-6; 10 nucleotides match TRBD1. The V gene's germline CDR1 is LNHDA and CDR2 SQIVND (reference sequence). The ends lost 7 bases at V and 1 base at J; junction bases unmatched: 4. The CDR3 totals 16 residues. The CDR3 is CASMGQGRSGANVLTF. DNA of the CDR3: TGTGCCAGTATGGGACAGGGGAGGTCTGGGGCCAACGTCCTGACTTTC. The full variable domain, with the rest looked up from reference TRBV19 and TRBJ2-6, is DGGITQSPKYLFRKEGQNVTLSCEQNLNHDAMYWYRQDPGQGLRLIYYSQIVNDFQKGDIAEGYSVSREKKESFPLTVTSAQKNPTAFYLCASMGQGRSGANVLTFGAGSRLTVL.

The CDR3 nucleotides read TGTGCCTGGAGAATCTACAGGGTTCACACTGAAGCTTTCTTT. It translates to CAWRIYRVHTEAFF. The J gene is TRBJ1-1, the V gene TRBV30; a weak D match, TRBD1 (6 bases). Per the germline V gene, CDR1 is GTSNPN and CDR2 is SVGIG (reference sequence). V lost 3 bases to trimming and J lost 3 bases, with 14 bases between them. CDR3 length: 14 amino acids. Variable domain in full (rest from reference TRBV30 and TRBJ1-1): SQTIHQWPATLVQPVGSPLSLECTVEGTSNPNLYWYRQAAGRGLQLLFYSVGIGQISSEVPQNLSASRPQDRQFILSSKKLLLSDSGFYLCAWRIYRVHTEAFFGQGTRLTVV.

The chain joins TRBV28 to TRBJ1-2, with 10 bases lining up with TRBD1. With V trimmed by 4 bases and J by 0 bases, 8 bases remained unmatched. Germline CDR1 is MDHEN and CDR2 is SYDVKM. The length of the CDR3 is 17 residues. The CDR3 DNA reads as TGTGCCAGCAGTTCCCCGACAGGGGGCGCGTCTAACTATGGCTACACCTTC. Protein product: CASSSPTGGASNYGYTF.

This clone was seen only a few times. The chain combines TRBV7-9 with TRBJ2-5; D remains unclear. V gave up 7 bases and J gave up 5 bases, with 23 bases separating them. In germline, CDR1 is SEHNR, CDR2 FQNEAQ (reference sequence). The CDR3 covers 16 residues. Here the CDR3 DNA reads TGTGCCAGCACCTCCTTCTCCTCGGGCGGTGAGGAGACCCAGTACTTC. As protein: CASTSFSSGGEETQYF.

This chain joins TRBV10-1 and TRBJ1-2, with a tentative D call TRBD1 (6 bases). This CDR3 is 16 amino acids long. Trimming took 6 bases from V and 0 from J, leaving 17 bases between them. CDR1 is WNHNN and CDR2 is SYGVQD in the germline V gene (reference sequence). The CDR3 is CASRGHRSQANYGYTF. The CDR3 DNA reads as TGCGCCAGCAGGGGACATCGGAGCCAAGCTAACTATGGCTACACCTTC.

In its sample, this clone was seen a few times. The V and J genes are TRBV5-4 and TRBJ2-3; D call uncertain. The CDR3 totals 13 residues. Between the trimmed V and J ends, which lost 7 bases and 0 bases, there was a span of 9 bases. CDR1 and CDR2 from the germline V gene are SGHNT and YYREEE (reference sequence). The CDR3 loop reads CASGGSSTDTQYF. CDR3 in DNA: TGTGCCAGCGGTGGGTCTAGCACAGATACGCAGTATTTT.

This clone was seen only a few times. J is TRBJ1-2 and V is TRBV11-2; D unclear. CDR1 is SGHAT, CDR2 FQNNGV, per germline. This CDR3 contains 13 residues. V was trimmed by 5 bases and J by 6 bases, leaving 13 bases between them. The CDR3 protein is CASSHWTEDGYTF. CDR3 nucleotide sequence: TGTGCCAGCAGCCACTGGACGGAAGATGGCTACACCTTC. The whole variable domain, remainder taken from reference TRBV11-2 and TRBJ1-2, is EAGVAQSPRYKIIEKRQSVAFWCNPISGHATLYWYQQILGQGPKLLIQFQNNGVVDDSQLPKDRFSAERLKGVDSTLKIQPAKLEDSAVYLCASSHWTEDGYTFGSGTRLTVV.

This clone was seen at least ten times. CDR3 DNA sequence: TGCAGCGCCCGTCCCGGGAGGCGTGAAAAACTGTTTTTT. This sequence encodes CSARPGRREKLFF. The V and J genes are TRBV29-1 and TRBJ1-4; D unresolved. The CDR3 is 13 amino acids. Looked up from germline, CDR1 is SQVTM and CDR2 is ANQGSEA. V lost 7 bases and J 7 bases, leaving 16 bases between the germline ends.

This clone has just a few counts. This sequence joins TRBV5-1 and TRBJ2-7, with D perhaps TRBD2 (6 bases). This CDR3 region has 14 residues. Germline values: CDR1 SGHRS, CDR2 YFSETQ. V lost 4 bases to trimming and J lost 7 bases, with 18 bases between them. CDR3 protein: CASSGDRVGREQYF. The CDR3, as DNA: TGCGCCAGCAGCGGGGACCGCGTAGGGAGGGAGCAGTACTTC.

The chain combines TRBV6-5 with TRBJ2-2; D is perhaps TRBD2 (5 bases). Trimming took 2 bases from V and 4 from J, leaving 8 bases between them. Germline V gene data show CDR1 as MNHEY and CDR2 as SVGAGI. The CDR3 length is 14 residues. The CDR3 DNA is TGTGCCAGCAGTTACCCGGGGTTCACCGGGGAGCTGTTTTTT. Protein: CASSYPGFTGELFF.

J is TRBJ1-1 and V is TRBV11-2, with TRBD1 identical over 9 bases. This CDR3 contains 15 residues. Germline CDR1 is SGHAT and CDR2 is FQNNGV. J was trimmed by 4 bases and V by 5 bases; bases with no gene match: 8. CDR3 sequence reads: CASSPQGAGGTEAFF. CDR3 in DNA: TGTGCCAGCAGCCCACAGGGGGCGGGGGGCACTGAAGCTTTCTTT.

This clone was picked up many times. The chain has TRBV10-3 and TRBJ2-3; D remains unclear. Germline lookup yields CDR1 ENHRY and CDR2 SYGVKD. This CDR3 region has 14 residues. V dropped 6 bases and J dropped 1 base, with 11 bases sitting between them. For the CDR3, the DNA is TGTGCCATCAGAAAGGACGGAGGCACAGATACGCAGTATTTT. It encodes CAIRKDGGTDTQYF.

This clone turned up a few times. The chain links TRBV28 to TRBJ1-4; 9 bases agree with TRBD1. This CDR3 comprises 16 residues. In germline, CDR1 is MDHEN, CDR2 SYDVKM. Unmatched junction bases numbered 11, after V lost 5 bases and J lost 7 bases. The CDR3 loop is CASSPAPGQGSEKLFF. The CDR3, as DNA: TGTGCCAGCAGTCCGGCCCCGGGACAGGGCAGTGAAAAACTGTTTTTT.

The chain combines TRBV2 with TRBJ2-5; D not certain. There are 13 residues in the CDR3. The V gene's germline CDR1 is SNHLY and CDR2 FYNNEI. V was clipped by 8 bases and J by 2 bases, with 12 bases between them. CDR3 sequence (DNA): TGTGCCAGCCGTATGGTTTCTCAAGAGACCCAGTACTTC. Translating gives CASRMVSQETQYF.

This clone came up a few times. The chain combines TRBV7-9 with TRBJ2-7, with 8 nucleotides matching TRBD1. Losses at the gene ends were 8 bases for V and 3 bases for J; bases not matched to a gene: 21. CDR1 is SEHNR and CDR2 is FQNEAQ in the germline V gene (reference sequence). The CDR3 totals 18 residues. CDR3 residues: CASGGPDRALVGVYEQYF. CDR3 DNA sequence: TGTGCCAGCGGGGGACCGGACAGGGCCCTCGTAGGCGTCTACGAGCAGTACTTC.

The chain uses TRBV7-9 and TRBJ2-7, with D perhaps being TRBD1 or TRBD2 (6 bases each). V was cut by 5 bases and J by 2 bases, with 13 bases left in between. The CDR3 is 14 amino acids. Germline CDR1 is SEHNR and CDR2 is FQNEAQ (reference sequence). The CDR3 spells CASSAGHLAYEQYF. Written as DNA, the CDR3 is TGTGCCAGCAGCGCGGGACACCTTGCCTACGAGCAGTACTTC.

A few counts support this clone. This chain uses TRBV5-4 with TRBJ1-4, with a weak D call TRBD1 (6 bases). In germline, CDR1 is SGHNT, CDR2 YYREEE (reference sequence). Trimming shortened V by 2 bases and J by 8 bases, and 10 bases separated the two germline ends. CDR3 length: 13 amino acids. For the CDR3, the DNA is TGTGCCAGCAGCTTCCCGACAGGCGAAAAACTGTTTTTT. It specifies CASSFPTGEKLFF.

This clone occurred once. The chain combines TRBV5-4 with TRBJ1-1; D call uncertain. V dropped 3 bases and J dropped 1 base, with 16 bases sitting between them. This CDR3 contains 16 residues. Looked up from germline, CDR1 is SGHNT and CDR2 is YYREEE (reference sequence). CDR3 in DNA: TGTGCCAGCAGCTCCATGCGGGGTTCCCCGAACACTGAAGCTTTCTTT. Protein: CASSSMRGSPNTEAFF. Using reference TRBV5-4 and TRBJ1-1 for the parts outside the CDR3, the full variable domain is ETGVTQSPTHLIKTRGQQVTLRCSSQSGHNTVSWYQQALGQGPQFIFQYYREEENGRGNFPPRFSGLQFPNYSSELNVNALELDDSALYLCASSSMRGSPNTEAFFGQGTRLTVV.

The V and J genes are TRBV27 and TRBJ2-7, with 8 bases aligning to TRBD1. The length of the CDR3 is 13 residues. Germline CDR1 and CDR2: MNHEY and SMNVEV (reference sequence). V dropped 6 bases and J dropped 4; count of bases not matched to a gene: 5. The CDR3 DNA sequence: TGTGCCAGCAGCCGACAGGGGAAGTACGAGCAGTACTTC. This sequence encodes CASSRQGKYEQYF.

This clone was observed a single time. This chain joins TRBV28 and TRBJ1-2; D unresolved. V was cut by 7 bases and J by 0 bases, with 12 bases left in between. Looked up from germline, CDR1 is MDHEN and CDR2 is SYDVKM. The CDR3 has 14 amino acids. CDR3 amino acids: CASTARPPNYGYTF. The CDR3 DNA reads TGTGCCAGCACCGCGAGACCTCCTAACTATGGCTACACCTTC.

A word on this clone: The same CDR3 is also encoded by other DNA sequences in this sample. The chain couples TRBV29-1 to TRBJ1-1; 7 nucleotides align to TRBD1. The CDR3 has 12 residues. Looked up from germline, CDR1 is SQVTM and CDR2 is ANQGSEA. Unmatched junction bases numbered 0, after V lost 4 bases and J lost 1 base. The CDR3 DNA sequence: TGCAGCGTTGGACAGGGGAACACTGAAGCTTTCTTT. Translated, it gives CSVGQGNTEAFF.

The chain carries TRBV11-3 and TRBJ2-3, with D unclear. Germline CDR1 is SGHNT and CDR2 is YENEEA. V shed 5 bases and J shed 0 bases, with 9 bases lying between them. The CDR3 runs 14 residues. The CDR3 here is CASSPGQSTDTQYF. As DNA, the CDR3 is TGTGCCAGCAGCCCCGGGCAGAGCACAGATACGCAGTATTTT. Supplemented by reference TRBV11-3 and TRBJ2-3, the full variable domain reads EAGVVQSPRYKIIEKKQPVAFWCNPISGHNTLYWYLQNLGQGPELLIRYENEEAVDDSQLPKDRFSAERLKGVDSTLKIQPAELGDSAVYLCASSPGQSTDTQYFGPGTRLTVL.

This chain uses TRBV11-2 with TRBJ2-1, with 15 bases identical to TRBD2. CDR3 length: 18 residues. V shed 4 bases and J 7 bases; nucleotides not matched to a gene: 11. From germline, CDR1 is SGHAT and CDR2 FQNNGV. The CDR3 here is CASSSLGLAGGLRNEQFF. In nucleotides, the CDR3 is TGTGCCAGCAGCTCCCTAGGACTAGCGGGGGGGCTGAGGAATGAGCAGTTCTTC.

This clone turned up a few times. The junction departs from the called germline gene at one end, perhaps through a read error. The chain recombines TRBV7-7 with TRBJ2-5; 7 positions agree with TRBD2. The CDR3 sequence is 15 residues long. CDR1 and CDR2 from the germline V gene are SSHAT and FNYEAQ (reference sequence). The CDR3 spells CASSPQWGGQETQYF. The CDR3 nucleotides are TGTGCTAGCAGCCCTCAGTGGGGGGGTCAAGAGACCCAGTACTTC.

This chain joins TRBV18 and TRBJ2-1; D is tentatively TRBD1 or TRBD2 (6 bases each). Trimming stripped 5 bases from V and 0 bases from J, with 14 bases between. Looked up from germline, CDR1 is KGHSH and CDR2 is LQKENI. The CDR3 loop spans 16 amino acids. CDR3 coding DNA: TGTGCCAGCTCATCACAGGGAGGCTTCTCCTACAATGAGCAGTTCTTC. The encoded protein is CASSSQGGFSYNEQFF.

This chain connects TRBV5-1 to TRBJ2-7; D is possibly TRBD2 (5 bases). The CDR3 covers 11 residues. The germline V gene has CDR1 SGHRS and CDR2 YFSETQ. Between the trimmed V and J ends, which lost 5 bases and 4 bases, there was a span of 7 bases. This CDR3 is CASREEYEQYF. Here the CDR3 DNA reads TGCGCCAGCAGGGAGGAGTACGAGCAGTACTTC.